This TCR beta chain was identified in a study of vaccination and CD4 T cells after COVID-19. Background on the study: Samples were taken after vaccination, a median of roughly 72 days after dose two, with a range of 14 to 241.

An Oncomine TCR Beta short-read assay was used to sequence the DNA from cultured CD4+ T cells. TCRdb used MiXCR to reprocess the PCR reads, holding one entry per CDR3 protein. The sample lists about 18,000 distinct CDR3 sequences, about three quarters occurring once. Treatment indicated: approximately 10-day PBMC culture with coronavirus spike peptide pools or control peptides (ViraFEST assay). Investigators isolated CD4+ T cells by negative selection after less than twelve days of culture. As regards this clonotype: Its antigen remains unidentified.

The study's findings and limits: Convalescent patients displayed a median roughly 90% of reactive clones emerging only post-vaccination.

The origin of this receptor is a human donor who received a COVID-19 vaccine. This sample comprised CD4+ T cells from blood, cultured in vitro, obtained after SARS-CoV-2 vaccination.

The CDR3 sequence: CASSASTSGSYNEQFF. CDR3 DNA sequence: TGTGCCAGCAGTGCCTCGACTAGCGGTTCCTACAATGAGCAGTTCTTC. The chain employs TRBV12-3 or TRBV12-4 and TRBJ2-1, with TRBD2 matching 9 bases. V was clipped by 5 bases and J by 1 base; unmatched bases: 6. There are 16 residues in the CDR3.